Each of the 18 T cell receptor beta chains below was sequenced from the same sample in a study of technical replicates of blood from a few donors. Using immunoSEQ multiplex PCR, the repertoire was profiled, and TCRdb retains in-frame clones only, with some absent. This table has tens of thousands of clones, approximately 91% appearing once. The source material was PBMCs. Receptors originate from a human donor in good health. Some clones in this sample may be carry-over from other donors' samples.

The chain combines TRBV11-3 with TRBJ2-7, with D possibly TRBD2 on 6 matching bases. CDR1 is SGHNT and CDR2 is YENEEA in the germline V gene. Trimming cost V 5 bases and J 3 bases, with 23 bases left between them. This CDR3 is 17 amino acids long. In DNA form, the CDR3 reads TGTGCCAGCAGCCCCCCACCCGCAGGGCTAGCGCACTACGAGCAGTACTTC. As protein: CASSPPPAGLAHYEQYF.

This sequence joins TRBV27 and TRBJ2-2; 8 nucleotides align to TRBD1. CDR1 is MNHEY and CDR2 is SMNVEV in the germline V gene (reference sequence). The CDR3 loop spans 16 amino acids. V was pared by 10 bases and J by 7 bases, with 17 bases of the junction left unmatched. The CDR3 region has the DNA TGTGCCAACGTAACCGTCCGGGACAGGATTATCGGGGAGCTGTTTTTT. Translating it yields CANVTVRDRIIGELFF.

The chain is built from TRBV29-1 and TRBJ2-1; the match to TRBD2 covers 8 bases. The CDR3 spans 14 residues. Trimming removed 5 bases from V and 4 bases from J; junction bases left unmatched: 7. Germline loops: CDR1 SQVTM, CDR2 ANQGSEA. The CDR3 reads CSVFSSGGYNEQFF. DNA for the CDR3: TGCAGCGTTTTTTCCAGCGGGGGTTACAATGAGCAGTTCTTC.

The genes are TRBV2 and TRBJ2-5, with TRBD2 matching 8 bases. The germline V gene has CDR1 SNHLY and CDR2 FYNNEI. After removal of 7 bases from V and 1 base from J, the junction contained 8 bases not matched to a gene. This CDR3 is built from 15 residues. CDR3 bases: TGTGCCAGCACATCACTAGCGGAAAGCCAAGAGACCCAGTACTTC. This sequence encodes CASTSLAESQETQYF.

V gene TRBV5-6 combines with J gene TRBJ1-2, with D possibly being TRBD1 (6 bases). The length of the CDR3 is 14 residues. The germline V gene encodes CDR1 SGHDT and CDR2 YYEEEE. Trimming took 2 bases from V and 4 from J, leaving 12 bases between them. CDR3 nucleotide sequence: TGTGCCAGCAGCTTTGACGGCAGGGGCTATGGCTACACCTTC. It translates to CASSFDGRGYGYTF.

The genes are TRBV6-1 and TRBJ1-6; TRBD1 agrees at 9 bases. The CDR3 runs to 16 residues. The V gene's germline CDR1 is MNHNS and CDR2 SASEGT. Trimming cost V 0 bases and J 9 bases; bases outside gene matches: 6. The CDR3 DNA reads TGTGCCAGCAGTGAAGCGGGACAGGGAAGGGGTTCACCCCTCCACTTT. This encodes CASSEAGQGRGSPLHF.

The chain uses TRBV6-6 and TRBJ2-7, with 12 bases matching TRBD2. The germline CDR1 and CDR2 sequences are MNHNY and SVGAGI (reference sequence). The CDR3 extends over 16 amino acids. The J segment lost 0 bases and the V segment lost 4 bases, leaving 4 bases of the junction unmatched. CDR3: CASSFRTSGNSYEQYF. Written as DNA, the CDR3 is TGTGCCAGCAGTTTTAGGACTAGCGGGAACTCCTACGAGCAGTACTTC.

This chain joins TRBV2 and TRBJ1-2, with TRBD1 identical over 10 bases. Losses at the gene ends were 4 bases for V and 8 bases for J; bases not matched to a gene: 10. There are 15 residues in the CDR3. Germline V gives CDR1 SNHLY, CDR2 FYNNEI. CDR3 nucleotide sequence: TGTGCCAGCAGTGTCACCGCGGACAGGGGGAAAGGCTACACCTTC. Its protein product is CASSVTADRGKGYTF.

V gene TRBV7-9 combines with J gene TRBJ2-3, with 8 bases that match TRBD2. The CDR3 runs to 13 residues. The V segment lost 4 bases and the J segment 7 bases; nucleotides outside the gene matches: 4. The germline V gene has CDR1 SEHNR and CDR2 FQNEAQ (reference sequence). CDR3 DNA: TGTGCCAGCAGCTGGGGACTAGGAAATACGCAGTATTTT. As protein: CASSWGLGNTQYF. The variable domain in full, with the rest retrieved from reference TRBV7-9 and TRBJ2-3, is DTGVSQNPRHKITKRGQNVTFRCDPISEHNRLYWYRQTLGQGPEFLTYFQNEAQLEKSRLLSDRFSAERPKGSFSTLEIQRTEQGDSAMYLCASSWGLGNTQYFGPGTRLTVL.

The rearrangement links TRBV13 to TRBJ2-1; 11 bases are shared with TRBD1. J lost 10 bases, V lost 4 bases, and 6 bases had no gene match. The length of the CDR3 is 14 residues. Germline V lookup: CDR1 PRHDT, CDR2 FYEKMQ (reference sequence). CDR3 coding DNA: TGTGCCAGCAGCTGGGGACAGGGGGGGCGGGAGCAGTTCTTC. Its protein product is CASSWGQGGREQFF.

The chain recombines TRBV13 with TRBJ2-3; possible D gene TRBD1, 6 bases. The V end lost 2 bases, the J end lost 1 base, and 10 bases lay between the germline ends. CDR1 PRHDT and CDR2 FYEKMQ come from the germline V gene (reference sequence). The CDR3 contains 15 residues. The CDR3 region is CASSLLGAGTDTQYF. The CDR3 bases are TGTGCCAGCAGCTTACTGGGGGCCGGCACAGATACGCAGTATTTT.

The chain uses TRBV20-1 and TRBJ2-7; D gene ambiguous. CDR1 and CDR2 (germline): DFQATT, SNEGSKA (reference sequence). With 2 bases removed from V and 6 bases from J, the gap between germline ends came to 8 bases. The CDR3 has 11 residues. The CDR3 reads CSARLGREQYF. As DNA, the CDR3 is TGCAGTGCTAGACTTGGCCGCGAGCAGTACTTC.

The chain joins TRBV6-1 to TRBJ2-1; D ambiguous. The CDR3 length is 13 residues. Trimming cost V 7 bases and J 3 bases, with 10 bases left between them. The germline gives CDR1 MNHNS, CDR2 SASEGT. The CDR3 sequence is CASMKNSYNEQFF. CDR3 in DNA: TGTGCCAGCATGAAAAACAGCTACAATGAGCAGTTCTTC.

A single count supports this clone. The chain employs TRBV10-3 and TRBJ1-2; D gene unclear. The CDR3 covers 13 residues. CDR1 ENHRY and CDR2 SYGVKD come from the germline V gene. V was shortened by 6 bases and J by 0 bases, with 8 bases between the two germline ends. CDR3 sequence reads: CAIRGSSNYGYTF. CDR3 DNA sequence: TGTGCCATCAGGGGCAGTTCTAACTATGGCTACACCTTC.

This chain joins TRBV6-1 and TRBJ2-7; 10 positions agree with TRBD2. J was trimmed by 7 bases and V by 2 bases; bases with no gene match: 11. This CDR3 is built from 16 residues. Germline CDR1 is MNHNS and CDR2 is SASEGT. The CDR3 sequence: CASSEIERGGIREQYF. DNA of the CDR3: TGTGCCAGCAGTGAAATCGAGCGGGGGGGTATAAGGGAGCAGTACTTC.

This sequence joins TRBV5-6 and TRBJ1-5; tentative D call: TRBD1 (6 bases). Germline V gene data show CDR1 as SGHDT and CDR2 as YYEEEE. The CDR3 runs to 15 residues. Trimming shortened V by 2 bases and J by 6 bases, and 15 bases separated the two germline ends. CDR3 sequence reads: CASSFGQGLGQPQHF. The DNA of the CDR3 is TGTGCCAGCAGCTTTGGGCAGGGGCTTGGTCAGCCCCAGCATTTT.

J is TRBJ1-5 and V is TRBV9; 10 positions agree with TRBD1. After removal of 0 bases from V and 1 base from J, the junction contained 1 base not matched to a gene. The CDR3 consists of 16 residues. Germline lookup yields CDR1 SGDLS and CDR2 YYNGEE. The CDR3 nucleotides read TGTGCCAGCAGCGTAGTGGGACAGGGGAGCAATCAGCCCCAGCATTTT. It specifies CASSVVGQGSNQPQHF.

This clone was seen just once. V usage is TRBV25-1 and J usage is TRBJ2-3; the D is unclear. This CDR3 comprises 16 residues. V was pared by 4 bases and J by 2 bases, with 16 bases between. Germline assignment: CDR1 MGHDK and CDR2 SYGVNS. CDR3 loop: CASSVGFSSHTDTQYF. CDR3 nucleotide sequence: TGTGCCAGCAGTGTCGGGTTTAGCAGCCACACAGATACGCAGTATTTT.